The rows below give T cell receptor beta chains drawn from one sample of a study of blood T cell repertoires in COVID-19. TCRdb's copy holds only in-frame clones and misses some; the assay was immunoSEQ multiplex PCR. The sample lists some 320,000 clones; more than 85% were seen once. The sample consisted of PBMCs or T cells enriched from blood (not recorded which). The receptors were sampled from a woman in her twenties or thirties who had been exposed to COVID-19. Both conserved end residues are part of each CDR3. A D gene is named only where the DNA matches it firmly. Size tells how often a clone was seen (once, few, many) or the class of an expanded clone, and some rows leave it out.

d_gene,v_gene,abundance,j_gene,CDR3aa,CDR3nt
TRBD1,TRBV18,-,TRBJ1-1,CASSPSRQGGTEAFF,TGTGCCAGCTCACCTTCCAGACAGGGAGGCACTGAAGCTTTCTTT
TRBD1,TRBV2,-,TRBJ1-1,CASSRQGGGTEAFF,TGTGCCAGCAGTCGACAGGGAGGAGGCACTGAAGCTTTCTTT
TRBD1,TRBV28,-,TRBJ2-2,CASSSPQGAAGELFF,TGTGCCAGCAGTTCGCCCCAGGGGGCGGCCGGGGAGCTGTTTTTT
-,TRBV27,once,TRBJ1-2,CASSLNGQLGGYTF,TGTGCCAGCAGTTTGAACGGACAGTTGGGTGGCTACACCTTC
-,TRBV19,-,TRBJ1-4,CASISRDSMGSTNEKLFF,TGTGCCAGTATCTCGCGGGACTCGATGGGGTCAACTAATGAAAAACTGTTTTTT
TRBD2,TRBV13,-,TRBJ2-1,CASSLGGLQVGGQFF,TGTGCCAGCAGCCTGGGGGGGTTACAAGTAGGTGGGCAGTTCTTC
-,TRBV19,-,TRBJ1-5,CASTQENLQPQHF,TGTGCCAGTACACAGGAGAATCTTCAGCCCCAGCATTTT
TRBD2,TRBV4-2,-,TRBJ2-1,CASSQGASGPYNEQFF,TGTGCCAGCAGCCAAGGGGCTAGCGGCCCCTACAATGAGCAGTTCTTC
TRBD1,TRBV5-5,-,TRBJ1-5,CASSWGTGSQPQHF,TGTGCCAGCAGCTGGGGGACAGGTTCCCAGCCCCAGCATTTT
-,TRBV19,once,TRBJ1-2,CASNEQGKGGYTF,TGTGCCAGTAATGAGCAGGGGAAGGGTGGCTACACCTTC
-,TRBV9,-,TRBJ2-3,CASSGTGYPDTQYF,TGTGCCAGCAGCGGAACGGGGTACCCAGATACGCAGTATTTT
-,TRBV19,-,TRBJ1-1,CASSRQALTEAFF,TGTGCCAGTAGTAGACAGGCCCTCACTGAAGCTTTCTTT
-,TRBV5-5,-,TRBJ2-7,CASSPPGLNYEQYF,TGTGCCAGCAGCCCGCCGGGACTTAATTACGAGCAGTACTTC
TRBD1,TRBV5-5,-,TRBJ2-7,CASSLQGAYEQYF,TGTGCCAGCAGCTTACAGGGGGCTTACGAGCAGTACTTC
TRBD2,TRBV5-6,-,TRBJ2-7,CASSLGREGYEQYF,TGTGCCAGCAGCTTGGGTAGGGAGGGGTACGAGCAGTACTTC
TRBD2,TRBV5-1,-,TRBJ2-3,CASSLARGALDTQYF,TGCGCCAGCAGCTTGGCGCGGGGGGCGCTTGATACGCAGTATTTT
-,TRBV7-9,-,TRBJ2-7,CASSRPAGMSYEQYF,TGTGCCAGCAGCCGCCCGGCGGGGATGTCCTACGAGCAGTACTTC
-,TRBV7-9,-,TRBJ1-6,CASSLAETRNSPLHF,TGTGCCAGCAGCTTAGCAGAGACGAGGAATTCACCCCTCCACTTT
-,TRBV4-2,-,TRBJ2-5,CASSQDIPASPAQYF,TGTGCCAGCAGCCAAGATATACCCGCGTCTCCGGCCCAGTACTTC
-,TRBV6-5,-,TRBJ1-2,CASTSGGAGYTF,TGTGCCAGCACTAGCGGGGGCGCGGGCTACACCTTC
-,TRBV5-1,once,TRBJ2-7,CASSLPPKTRRYEQYF,TGCGCCAGCAGCTTGCCCCCAAAGACTAGACGATACGAGCAGTACTTC
-,TRBV27,-,TRBJ1-6,CASSGGISYNSPLHF,TGTGCCAGCAGCGGAGGAATCTCCTATAATTCACCCCTCCACTTT
TRBD2,TRBV27,-,TRBJ2-7,CASRRESTYEQYF,TGTGCCAGCAGGCGGGAGTCCACCTACGAGCAGTACTTC
TRBD1,TRBV5-1,-,TRBJ1-1,CASSSPGQGKNTEAFF,TGCGCCAGCAGCTCTCCCGGACAGGGGAAGAACACTGAAGCTTTCTTT
TRBD1,TRBV28,once,TRBJ1-5,CASTLIGTGDQPQHF,TGTGCCAGCACCCTAATTGGGACAGGGGATCAGCCCCAGCATTTT
TRBD1,TRBV5-6,-,TRBJ1-3,CASSLGRGIGNTIYF,TGTGCCAGCAGCTTGGGCAGGGGGATTGGAAACACCATATATTTT
-,TRBV10-3,-,TRBJ1-1,CAISQENTEAFF,TGTGCCATCAGCCAGGAGAACACTGAAGCTTTCTTT
-,TRBV30,-,TRBJ2-7,CAWSVYYEQYF,TGTGCCTGGAGTGTATACTACGAGCAGTACTTC
-,TRBV5-4,-,TRBJ1-3,CASSPAVGNTIYF,TGTGCCAGCAGTCCTGCGGTAGGAAACACCATATATTTT
-,TRBV18,-,TRBJ1-1,CASSPRDLNTEAFF,TGTGCCAGCTCCCCTCGGGATCTTAACACTGAAGCTTTCTTT
-,TRBV4-3,-,TRBJ1-4,CASSLTHKRLRNEKLFF,TGCGCCAGCAGCCTCACCCATAAAAGACTGAGAAATGAAAAACTGTTTTTT
-,TRBV12-3/TRBV12-4,-,TRBJ2-1,CAMGRGNEQFF,TGTGCCATGGGGCGCGGCAATGAGCAGTTCTTC
-,TRBV4-3,-,TRBJ2-7,CASSQAAGQQYEQYF,TGCGCCAGCAGCCAAGCGGCGGGACAGCAATACGAGCAGTACTTC
TRBD1,TRBV4-1,-,TRBJ2-3,CASSQVLPGTGPTDTQYF,TGCGCCAGCAGCCAAGTGTTACCCGGGACAGGGCCCACAGATACGCAGTATTTT
-,TRBV27,once,TRBJ1-2,CASSFSGTGRGYTF,TGTGCCAGCAGTTTCTCAGGAACAGGGCGAGGCTACACCTTC
TRBD1,TRBV5-1,few,TRBJ1-4,CASSEDRGLNEKLFF,TGCGCCAGCAGCGAGGACAGGGGGCTCAATGAAAAACTGTTTTTT
-,TRBV19,-,TRBJ1-2,CASADLQGYYGYTF,TGTGCCAGTGCGGATCTCCAGGGGTACTATGGCTACACCTTC
-,TRBV14,few,TRBJ2-2,CASSQSGELFF,TGTGCCAGCAGCCAGTCTGGGGAGCTGTTTTTT
TRBD1,TRBV7-8,-,TRBJ1-4,CASSFRQGTNEKLFF,TGTGCCAGCAGCTTTCGACAGGGGACTAATGAAAAACTGTTTTTT
-,TRBV18,-,TRBJ1-3,CASSPRGTVPSSGNTIYF,TGTGCCAGCTCACCACGTGGCACCGTTCCTAGCTCTGGAAACACCATATATTTT
-,TRBV20-1,-,TRBJ1-2,CSARGLYGYTF,TGCAGTGCTAGAGGGCTCTATGGCTACACCTTC
TRBD1,TRBV2,-,TRBJ2-2,CARQLGQGTVGELFF,TGTGCCAGGCAGTTGGGACAGGGTACGGTGGGGGAGCTGTTTTTT
-,TRBV5-6,-,TRBJ1-2,CASSMDSGYGYTF,TGTGCCAGCAGCATGGACAGCGGGTATGGCTACACCTTC
TRBD1,TRBV7-8,once,TRBJ2-7,CASSLEETGYEQYF,TGTGCCAGCAGCTTAGAAGAGACAGGGTACGAGCAGTACTTC
-,TRBV19,-,TRBJ2-7,CASRPGSGSYEQYF,TGTGCCAGTAGGCCTGGTTCCGGCTCCTACGAGCAGTACTTC
-,TRBV18,-,TRBJ1-2,CASSPPVNYGYTF,TGTGCCAGCTCACCACCCGTTAACTATGGCTACACCTTC
-,TRBV12-5,few,TRBJ1-3,CASGLVFDPRGERGNTIYF,TGTGCTAGTGGTTTGGTATTCGATCCCCGGGGAGAAAGAGGAAACACCATATATTTT
-,TRBV5-5,-,TRBJ1-4,CASSVSAGPNEKLFF,TGTGCCAGCAGCGTATCAGCGGGGCCAAATGAAAAACTGTTTTTT
-,TRBV19,-,TRBJ1-2,CASSIGQDYGYTF,TGTGCCAGTAGTATAGGGCAAGACTATGGCTACACCTTC
TRBD1,TRBV28,-,TRBJ1-4,CASSLPGTGSEKLFF,TGTGCCAGCAGCCTCCCCGGGACAGGGAGTGAAAAACTGTTTTTT
-,TRBV2,-,TRBJ1-1,CASSSLSRGLLNTEAFF,TGTGCCAGCAGTAGTCTTAGCAGGGGCCTCCTGAACACTGAAGCTTTCTTT
TRBD1,TRBV9,-,TRBJ1-6,CASSVGPDRVLSPLHF,TGTGCCAGCAGCGTAGGGCCCGACAGGGTTCTCTCACCCCTCCACTTT
TRBD1,TRBV7-2,-,TRBJ1-4,CASSLSHTGGDEKLFF,TGTGCCAGCAGCTTATCACATACAGGGGGAGATGAAAAACTGTTTTTT
TRBD1,TRBV7-9,-,TRBJ1-3,CASSLRDRALPGNTIYF,TGTGCCAGCAGCTTACGGGACAGGGCGCTCCCTGGAAACACCATATATTTT